Listed below are T cell receptor beta chains from one sample, sequenced in a study of blood T cell repertoires in COVID-19. Sequenced by immunoSEQ multiplex PCR; TCRdb stores in-frame clones only, minus some. The sample carries around 290,000 clones, roughly 86% recorded once. The sequencing input was peripheral blood. Source of these receptors: a woman between 50 and 59 years old who had recovered from COVID-19. Each CDR3 is given with its conserved first and last residue. Where a row states a size, it is once, few, many or the class of an expanded clone; other rows omit it.

>.|TRBJ1-6|TRBV30|13
CAWKGDRTFPLHF
>.|TRBJ2-3|TRBV5-1|16
CASTLFRSGGTDTQYF
>.|TRBJ2-7|TRBV11-2|15
CASSTVAGGTYEQYF
>.|TRBJ2-7|TRBV5-1|19
CASSLGLPGLAGLSHEQYF
>.|TRBJ1-1|TRBV18|14
CASSPGGVETEAFF
>.|TRBJ2-1|TRBV5-1|16
CASSFPGQGAYNEQFF
>.|TRBJ2-5|TRBV7-2|13
CASSLGPEETQYF
>.|TRBJ1-2|TRBV19|16
CASSMGPGLFVDGYTF
>.|TRBJ2-3|TRBV12-3/TRBV12-4|12
CASTPSVDTQYF
>.|TRBJ1-1|TRBV9|13
CASSAQQGTEAFF
>.|TRBJ1-6|TRBV7-2|18
CASGRDRGADVYNSPLHF
>.|TRBJ2-5|TRBV28|15
CASSPTSGGQETQYF
>.|TRBJ2-7|TRBV5-1|14
CASSPNGPLDEQYF
>.|TRBJ2-7|TRBV28|16
CASSFSRWARSYEQYF
>.|TRBJ1-6|TRBV3-1/TRBV3-2|18
CASSQPGHLGGTNSPLHF
>.|TRBJ2-5|TRBV5-6|17
CASSLVGIVLRKETQYF
>.|TRBJ2-6|TRBV7-2|17
CASSLVGGSSGANVLTF
>.|TRBJ2-2|TRBV5-8|15
CASSASGGYTGELFF
>.|TRBJ2-3|TRBV11-3|16
CASSLGLGGFSDTQYF
>.|TRBJ2-1|TRBV18|13
CASSPLLGHQQFF
>.|TRBJ1-1|TRBV7-8|15
CASSLIPGTRDEAFF
>.|TRBJ1-2|TRBV28|15
CASSLRGQAFYGYTF
>.|TRBJ2-2|TRBV7-2|16
CASTIEAGVGTGELFF
>.|TRBJ2-6|TRBV9|18
CASSLSTGGAGGANVLTF
>.|TRBJ1-2|TRBV6-2/TRBV6-3|18
CASSRQQGTLLVGTGYTF
>.|TRBJ2-3|TRBV28|16
CASQLAGVFKTDTQYF
>.|TRBJ2-7|TRBV25-1|15
CASSESARGVGEQYF
>.|TRBJ2-4|TRBV5-1|17
CASSLAGYLQGKNIQYF
>once|TRBJ2-1|TRBV2|14
CASSDLGSGIAWFF
>.|TRBJ2-1|TRBV10-3|17
CAISWVGWSGRNNEQFF
>few|TRBJ2-1|TRBV18|15
CASSVLAGAYNEQFF
>.|TRBJ2-1|TRBV4-1|18
CASSLNSLAGSSYNEQFF
>.|TRBJ1-2|TRBV4-2|17
CASSHSGTGGPFGGYTF
>.|TRBJ1-2|TRBV28|14
CASSLSTVMDGYTF
>.|TRBJ2-1|TRBV7-3|15
CASSQGGAVEREQFF
>.|TRBJ2-5|TRBV6-5|12
CASSGTQETQYF
>.|TRBJ1-4|TRBV9|16
CASSVGRLRGNEKLFF
>.|TRBJ2-1|TRBV9|17
CASSVGTSGSSYNEQFF
>.|TRBJ2-7|TRBV28|12
CASSKQVYEQYF
>.|TRBJ2-7|TRBV27|14
CATSPGQINYEQYF
>.|TRBJ2-7|TRBV10-3|18
CAISESGGLGPDSYEQYF
>.|TRBJ2-7|TRBV28|13
CASSTGQGYEQYF
>.|TRBJ2-2|TRBV6-4|20
CASSLPATGRQAPNTGELFF
>.|TRBJ2-1|TRBV5-5|15
CASSLLGSSYNEQFF
>.|TRBJ2-1|TRBV4-1|15
CASSLRGRVYNEQFF
>.|TRBJ1-2|TRBV28|14
CAVPEGTGVYGYTF
>.|TRBJ1-1|TRBV19|13
CASSYRGNTEAFF
>few|TRBJ2-2|TRBV28|16
CASSTWTVTNTGELFF
>.|TRBJ1-3|TRBV3-1/TRBV3-2|12
CASSPQGNTIYF
>.|TRBJ2-7|TRBV28|13
CASSFGGRYEQYF
>once|TRBJ2-1|TRBV27|13
CASTALPGNEQFF
>.|TRBJ2-3|TRBV11-3|13
CASSSPISDTQYF
>many|TRBJ1-1|TRBV14|14
CASSPISMNTEAFF
>.|TRBJ2-5|TRBV11-3|16
CASSMGLAGEGETQYF
>.|TRBJ2-7|TRBV4-2|15
CASSPADRDFYEQYF
>.|TRBJ2-4|TRBV7-9|15
CASSPSGTGGFIQYF
>few|TRBJ2-2|TRBV13|16
CASSFSRGEYTGELFF